This T cell receptor beta chain appears in the sequencing data of a study of blood T cell repertoires in COVID-19. The overall study: T cells, B-cell-depleted T cells, or PBMCs supplied cDNA or gDNA.

This CDR3 contains 17 residues. Germline CDR1 and CDR2: MNHEY and SMNVEV (reference sequence). After removal of 6 bases from V and 7 bases from J, the junction contained 14 bases not matched to a gene. Original analysis: Scientists estimated how many nucleated cells there were by amplifying reference gene primers. Assay used: immunoSEQ multiplex PCR; TCRdb lists only in-frame clones, some missing. The V and J calls and clone size are taken from that table; D and trimming were inferred from the DNA. The table lists about 120,000 clones, approximately 83% of them singletons. The TCR sequence derives from a man aged 55 to 70 with acute or convalescent COVID-19. This chain links TRBV27 with TRBJ1-6; 8 bases match TRBD1. The sequenced material came from peripheral blood. DNA for the CDR3: TGTGCCAGCAGAAGTTTCGCCCGGACAGGGAGCAATTCACCCCTCCACTTT. Protein product: CASRSFARTGSNSPLHF.